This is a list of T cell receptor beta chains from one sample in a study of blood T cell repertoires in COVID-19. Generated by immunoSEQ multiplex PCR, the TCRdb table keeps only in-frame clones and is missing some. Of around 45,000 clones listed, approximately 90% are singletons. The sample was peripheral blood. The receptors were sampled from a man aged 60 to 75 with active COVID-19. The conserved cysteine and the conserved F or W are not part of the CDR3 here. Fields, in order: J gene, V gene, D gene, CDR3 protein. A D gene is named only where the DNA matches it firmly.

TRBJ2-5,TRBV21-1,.,ASSKSGTQY
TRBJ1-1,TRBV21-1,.,ASSKIASGRPAANTEAF
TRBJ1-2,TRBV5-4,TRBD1,ASSFRTGPYGYT
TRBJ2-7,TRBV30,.,AWGLLGGGYEQY
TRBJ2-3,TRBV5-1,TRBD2,ASSQTSGGTDTQY
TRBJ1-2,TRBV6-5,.,ASRWALLRSYGYT
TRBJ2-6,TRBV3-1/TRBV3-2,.,ASSQDLFTGDSRPTSGANVLT
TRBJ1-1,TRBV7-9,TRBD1,ASSSPGQGSEAF
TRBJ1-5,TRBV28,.,ASSFLGGLGNQPQH
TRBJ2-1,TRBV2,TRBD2,ASSASGSSYNEQF
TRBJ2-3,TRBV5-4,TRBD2,ASSSALAGGFTDTQY
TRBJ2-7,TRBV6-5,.,ASAGTRGSYEQY
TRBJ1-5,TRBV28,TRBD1,ASTTGLSNQPQH
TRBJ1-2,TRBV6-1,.,ASSETGYGYT
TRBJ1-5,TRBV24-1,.,ATSDNGELNQPQH
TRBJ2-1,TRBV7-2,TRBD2,ASSGLAVPGF
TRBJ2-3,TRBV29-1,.,SVSGSTDTQY
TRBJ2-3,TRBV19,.,ASSQGSTDTQY
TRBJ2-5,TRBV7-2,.,ASSLVMVTSGETQY
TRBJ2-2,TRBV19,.,ATPRGSPNTGELF
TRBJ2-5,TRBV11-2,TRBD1,ASSLGGTGLGTQY
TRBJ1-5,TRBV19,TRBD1,ASRKGGGQPQPQH
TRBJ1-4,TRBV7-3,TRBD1,ASSDTGGANEKLF
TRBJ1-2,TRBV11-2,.,ASSSGGEYGYT
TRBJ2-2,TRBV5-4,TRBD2,ASSLGLAGDPNTGELF
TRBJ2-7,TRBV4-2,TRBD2,ASSQDGAGDDYEQY
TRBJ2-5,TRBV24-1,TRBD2,ATSDPTSAQETQY
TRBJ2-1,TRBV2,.,ASTSSVWRNEQF
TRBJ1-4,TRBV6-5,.,ASSYGQTTNEKLF
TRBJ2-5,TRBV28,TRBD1,ASSFVSRDRGLGETQY
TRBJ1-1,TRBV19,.,ASSIDSIRAEAF
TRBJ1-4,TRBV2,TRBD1,ASSLDTGQEKLF
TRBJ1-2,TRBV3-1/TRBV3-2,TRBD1,ASSPDRAGYT
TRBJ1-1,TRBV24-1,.,ATTNTGKTNEAF
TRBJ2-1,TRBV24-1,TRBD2,ATSDPQGLAGGPNEQF
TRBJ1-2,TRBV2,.,ASSDSPSNYGYT
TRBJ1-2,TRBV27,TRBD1,ASSFDRASYSNYGYT
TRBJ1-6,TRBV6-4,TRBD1,ASSATGDYNSPLH
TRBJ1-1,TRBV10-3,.,AISETGRKSYEAF
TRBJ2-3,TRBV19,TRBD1,ASSIERQGGTDTQY
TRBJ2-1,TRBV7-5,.,ARSLVLAGDHNEQF
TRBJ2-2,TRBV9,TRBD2,ASSVSGVVTGELF